This T cell receptor beta chain appears in the sequencing data of a study of blood T cell repertoires in COVID-19 (dated by TCRdb to 2020 to 2022). Broadly, across the study: The collaborator samples originated in the United States, Italy and Spain and spanned the acute and convalescent phases of COVID-19. The prospective study material was composed of cDNA or gDNA derived from T cells, B-cell-depleted T cells, or PBMCs. The dataset comprised deeply sampled blood TCRbeta repertoires from subjects exposed to, actively infected with, or recovered from COVID-19. A freely available public database, intended as a resource for researchers studying the immune response to SARS-CoV-2, is where the repertoires were released. Samples were obtained from the ongoing ImmuneRACE study (first 160 participants) and from 1,254 subjects provided by 6 global collaborators. Sample metadata almost always included a de-identified subject ID, COVID-19 status, age in years and sex. Where HLA class I and class II types were available, the types were taken from metadata supplied by the sample provider, not from assay-based typing. Broad study findings and their caveats: How much clinical and demographic metadata was included differed by source and by participant, and the metadata was provided uncurated.

The CDR1 and CDR2 encoded by the germline V gene are SGHTA and FQGTGA. There are 17 amino acids in the CDR3, from cysteine to phenylalanine inclusive. Only the CDR3 DNA stays, 51 bases, in frame from base 1. From V the trimming removes 0 bases and from J it removes 6 bases, while the gene matches leave 3 bases of the junction unaccounted for. To note about this clone: Its antigen is not yet known. No quality values exist for individual bases; no much larger clone is one base distant.

TCRbeta CDR3 regions were amplified from genomic DNA using the immunoSEQ Assay, a bias-controlled multiplex PCR. Under the source paper's analysis protocol: Within the assay, amplification of reference gene primers was used to estimate how many nucleated cells each sample contained. To quantify the absolute abundance of each unique TCRbeta CDR3 rearrangement, sequence reads were collapsed and filtered. For each sample, productive Simpson clonality was calculated by taking the square root of Simpson's diversity index across productive rearrangements. Imported from immuneACCESS, the table was reduced by TCRdb to in-frame sequences with V and J called. These copies leave out some clones; in studies compared against another copy, an unresolved V gene accounts for under half, and the cause of the remainder is not known. The DNA was the basis for D and trimming; V, J and clone size are from that table. The sample table holds under 200,000 clones, of which approximately 86% were seen once. The ten largest clones capture around 0.6% of the sample.

In Seattle, one collaborating source enrolled patients while the infection was active and tracked those patients longitudinally over the course of disease. The collaborating institutions used their own protocols to collect whole blood in K2EDTA tubes. For TCRbeta analysis, collaborators shipped samples as frozen whole blood, isolated PBMCs, or DNA extracted from either of those sample types. The V and J segments used are TRBV7-3 and TRBJ2-2; 14 junctional bases match TRBD2. The clonotype comes from a man aged 55 to 69 with COVID-19, enrolled during active disease. The specimen sequenced was peripheral blood. This receptor carries the CDR3 CASSLTGLAGASGELFF. The nucleotide sequence reads as follows: TGTGCCAGCAGCTTAACGGGACTAGCGGGAGCTTCCGGGGAGCTGTTTTTT.